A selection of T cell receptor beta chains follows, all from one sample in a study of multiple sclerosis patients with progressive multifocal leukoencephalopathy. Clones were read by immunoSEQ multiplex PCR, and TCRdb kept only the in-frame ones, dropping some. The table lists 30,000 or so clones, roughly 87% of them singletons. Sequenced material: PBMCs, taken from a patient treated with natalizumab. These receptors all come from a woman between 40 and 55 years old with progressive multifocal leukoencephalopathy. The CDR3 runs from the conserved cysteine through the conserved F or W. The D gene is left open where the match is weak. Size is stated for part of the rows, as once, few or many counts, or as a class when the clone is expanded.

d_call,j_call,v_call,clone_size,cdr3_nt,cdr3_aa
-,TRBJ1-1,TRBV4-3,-,TGCGCCAGCAGCCTTAATCTCGGGACGGATGAAGCTTTCTTT,CASSLNLGTDEAFF
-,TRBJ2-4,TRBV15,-,TGTGCCACCAGCAGAGAACCTCTCGGACAGCGAGCACGTAAAAACATTCAGTACTTC,CATSREPLGQRARKNIQYF
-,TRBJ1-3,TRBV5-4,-,TGTGCCAGCAGCTTTCGGTTACCTGGAAACACCATATATTTT,CASSFRLPGNTIYF
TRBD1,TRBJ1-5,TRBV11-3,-,TGTGCCAGCAGCTTAGATCTGTGGGCAGGGGGCTATCAGCCCCAGCATTTT,CASSLDLWAGGYQPQHF
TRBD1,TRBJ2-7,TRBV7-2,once,TGTGCCAGCAGCCTCGGACAGGGACTCTCCTACGAGCAGTACTTC,CASSLGQGLSYEQYF
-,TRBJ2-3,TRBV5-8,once,TGTGCCAGCAGCCCCCGCGGACCAGATACGCAGTATTTT,CASSPRGPDTQYF
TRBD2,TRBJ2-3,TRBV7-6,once,TGTGCCAGCAGCACACAGACTAGCCCCACAGATACGCAGTATTTT,CASSTQTSPTDTQYF
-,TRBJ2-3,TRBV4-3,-,TGCGCCAGCAGCTCTCGTGGGAGATCTGGCACAGATACGCAGTATTTT,CASSSRGRSGTDTQYF
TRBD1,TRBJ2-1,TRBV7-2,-,TGTGCCAGCAGCTTAGGGGACAGGGTGCTGAATGAGCAGTTCTTC,CASSLGDRVLNEQFF
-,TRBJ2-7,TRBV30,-,TGTGCCTGTAGAAGGGGGAGGGCAGGCGAGCAGTACTTC,CACRRGRAGEQYF
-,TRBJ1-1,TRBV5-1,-,TGCGCCAGCAGCTTGGACAGTCCTGTCAGTGAAGCTTTCTTT,CASSLDSPVSEAFF
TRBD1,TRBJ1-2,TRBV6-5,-,TGTGCCACCACTCGTACAACAGGGGGCCGGGGCTACACCTTC,CATTRTTGGRGYTF
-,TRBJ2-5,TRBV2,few,TGTGCCAGCAACGGCAGGCAACAAGAGACCCAGTACTTC,CASNGRQQETQYF
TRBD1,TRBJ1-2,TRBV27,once,TGTGCCAGCAGTTCGGACAGGGGGACAAACTATGGCTACACCTTC,CASSSDRGTNYGYTF
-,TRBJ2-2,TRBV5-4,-,TGTGCCAGCAGCTCAGAACAGCGATCGAACACCGGGGAGCTGTTTTTT,CASSSEQRSNTGELFF
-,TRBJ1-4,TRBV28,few,TGTGCCAGCAGTTTGGGAACAAAACTGTTTTTT,CASSLGTKLFF